The entry that follows covers one T cell receptor (beta chain) sequence. Its antigen is unidentified. V was trimmed by 0 bases and J by 7 bases, leaving 14 bases between them. The CDR3 runs 14 residues. Germline CDR1 is SGHNT and CDR2 is YYREEE (reference sequence). This sample was included in a study of STAT5B mutations in CD4+ large granular lymphocyte leukemia. Study findings and constraints: No patients shared main leukemic clonotypes, though approximately 26% appeared at low frequency elsewhere. Patient CD4-sorted repertoires looked more clonal than healthy CD4+ repertoires, even without putative leukemic clones.

The assay was immunoSEQ multiplex PCR, and TCRdb's table has in-frame clones only and misses some. The sample includes 15,000 to 25,000 clones, approximately 84% seen only once; the top ten take around 13%. The source of this sequence is a human donor in good health. The sample comprised CD4+ T cells from blood buffy coats. V and J are TRBV5-4 and TRBJ2-7, with D perhaps being TRBD1 or TRBD2 (5 bases each). The CDR3 sequence is CASSLAGRLREQYF. The CDR3 DNA sequence: TGTGCCAGCAGCTTGGCGGGACGTCTTAGAGAGCAGTACTTC.